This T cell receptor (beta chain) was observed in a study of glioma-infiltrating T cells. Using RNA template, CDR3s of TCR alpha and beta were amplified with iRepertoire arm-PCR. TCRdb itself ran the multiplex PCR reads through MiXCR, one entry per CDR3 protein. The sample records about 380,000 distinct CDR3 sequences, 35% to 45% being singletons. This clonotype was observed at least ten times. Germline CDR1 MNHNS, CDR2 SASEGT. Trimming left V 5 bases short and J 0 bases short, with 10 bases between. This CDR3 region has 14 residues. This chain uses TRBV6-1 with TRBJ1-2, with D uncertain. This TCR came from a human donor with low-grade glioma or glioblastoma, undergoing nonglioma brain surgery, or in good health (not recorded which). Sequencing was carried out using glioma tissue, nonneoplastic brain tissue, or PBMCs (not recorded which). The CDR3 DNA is TGTGCCAGCAGTCAACAGCGATCTAACTATGGCTACACCTTC. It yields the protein CASSQQRSNYGYTF.